The present TCR beta chain was sequenced within a study of CD8 T cells in Susac syndrome. Of note for this clonotype: No antigen is known for it.

CD8+ and CD4+ T cells were negatively isolated; TEMRA cells were FACS-enriched. Random hexamers were used to reverse transcribe an amount of about 0.45 to 1 ug RNA. TCRdb reprocessed the immunoSEQ multiplex PCR reads with MiXCR, giving one entry per CDR3 protein. Of 84,000 or so distinct CDR3 sequences in the sample, around 94% were seen once. The CDR3 has 13 residues. Trimming cost V 4 bases and J 3 bases, with 9 bases left between them. Germline V gene data show CDR1 as GTSNPN and CDR2 as SVGIG (reference sequence). Findings of the study overall: The study found that Susac CD8+ clonal expansion peaked in TEMRA cells and active patients.

The rearrangement uses TRBV30 and TRBJ2-2; D call uncertain. This clonotype originated in a human donor with Susac syndrome. Sequenced material: CD8+ T cells from PBMCs. The CDR3 bases are TGTGCCTGGAAGAGGACCTACACCGGGGAGCTGTTTTTT. This sequence encodes CAWKRTYTGELFF. Supplemented by reference TRBV30 and TRBJ2-2, the full variable domain reads SQTIHQWPATLVQPVGSPLSLECTVEGTSNPNLYWYRQAAGRGLQLLFYSVGIGQISSEVPQNLSASRPQDRQFILSSKKLLLSDSGFYLCAWKRTYTGELFFGEGSRLTVL.